The 21 T cell receptor beta chains listed next were all sequenced from one sample in a study of T cell repertoires in cytomegalovirus infection. TCRdb redid the calling of the reads with MiXCR, one entry per CDR3 protein. The sample lists 750,000 to 950,000 distinct CDR3 sequences, 29% occurring once. Which antigens these TCRs recognize remains unknown. This specimen was cultured CD8+ T cells from PBMCs, taken from culture after CMV antigen stimulation. The origin of the receptors is a human donor in good health (CMV status not recorded). Some clones in this sample may be carry-over from other donors' samples.

This clonotype has more than one count but fewer than ten. The chain uses TRBV9 and TRBJ2-1; D perhaps matches TRBD2 (6 bases). The germline gives CDR1 SGDLS, CDR2 YYNGEE. This CDR3 is built from 12 residues. V dropped 0 bases and J dropped 10 bases, with 8 bases sitting between them. The CDR3 protein is CASSVAGEEQFF. For the CDR3, the DNA is TGTGCCAGCAGCGTAGCGGGGGAGGAGCAGTTCTTC.

The chain's CDR3 is CASRGVSSYEQYV. The CDR3 DNA reads as TGTGCCAGCAGAGGCGTCTCCTCCTACGAGCAGTACGTC. This rearrangement joins TRBV6-1 to TRBJ2-7; D is unresolved. The V gene's germline CDR1 is MNHNS and CDR2 SASEGT. V lost 6 bases and J lost 0, with 9 bases in between. CDR3 length: 13 amino acids.

The V call is TRBV6-8, the J call TRBJ2-5; 10 nucleotides line up with TRBD2. Looked up from germline, CDR1 is MNHGY and CDR2 is SAAAGT. V dropped 6 bases and J dropped 1; count of bases not matched to a gene: 8. The CDR3 loop spans 16 amino acids. The chain's CDR3 is CASRGLAGDSQETQYF. The CDR3 nucleotides are TGTGCCAGCAGGGGCCTAGCGGGGGATTCCCAAGAGACCCAGTACTTC.

The sample holds a few counts of this clonotype. J is TRBJ1-5 and V is TRBV2, with D uncertain. The CDR3 length is 17 residues. CDR1 is SNHLY and CDR2 is FYNNEI in the germline V gene. V lost 0 bases to trimming and J lost 6 bases, with 18 bases between them. The chain's CDR3 is CASSEALPGLESQPQHF. CDR3 sequence (DNA): TGTGCCAGCAGTGAAGCGCTTCCGGGTTTGGAAAGTCAGCCCCAGCATTTT.

The V and J genes are TRBV27 and TRBJ1-5; TRBD1 is a possible D gene (5 bases). CDR1 is MNHEY, CDR2 SMNVEV, per germline (reference sequence). The V end was cut by 6 bases, the J end by 0 bases, with 12 bases between. The CDR3 sequence is 15 residues long. CDR3 DNA: TGTGCCAGCAGGCAGGGTTATGGTAGCAATCAGCCCCAGCATTTT. The encoded protein is CASRQGYGSNQPQHF.

This clonotype appeared a few times. V gene TRBV10-3 combines with J gene TRBJ2-1, with 9 bases aligning to TRBD1. Per germline, CDR1 ENHRY and CDR2 SYGVKD. Trimming cost V 3 bases and J 7 bases; bases outside gene matches: 7. CDR3 size: 15 residues. In DNA, the CDR3 is TGTGCCATCAGTGATGGGGGGACAGGGACTAATGAGCAGTTCTTC. It encodes CAISDGGTGTNEQFF.

The chain recombines TRBV7-6 with TRBJ2-3; D possibly corresponds to TRBD2 (6 bases). This CDR3 is 15 amino acids long. Looked up from germline, CDR1 is SGHVS and CDR2 is FNYEAQ. Deletions cut 5 bases from V and 0 bases from J, with 12 bases between. This CDR3 is CASSPGVTSTDTQYF. CDR3 nucleotides: TGTGCCAGCAGCCCGGGAGTTACTAGCACAGATACGCAGTATTTT. Combining the CDR3 with reference TRBV7-6 and TRBJ2-3 gives the whole variable domain GAGVSQSPRYKVTKRGQDVALRCDPISGHVSLYWYRQALGQGPEFLTYFNYEAQQDKSGLPNDRFSAERPEGSISTLTIQRTEQRDSAMYRCASSPGVTSTDTQYFGPGTRLTVL.

The chain joins TRBV6-8 to TRBJ2-3, with D tentatively TRBD2 (6 bases). Germline values: CDR1 MNHGY, CDR2 SAAAGT. The CDR3 extends over 16 amino acids. V was pared by 8 bases and J by 0 bases, with 18 bases between. DNA for the CDR3: TGTGCCAGCGCCGCTAGCGTGGTCTTTAGCACAGATACGCAGTATTTT. The encoded protein is CASAASVVFSTDTQYF.

This clonotype was seen a handful of times. V usage is TRBV6-4 and J usage is TRBJ2-1, with 10 bases lining up with TRBD2. Germline-derived CDR1 and CDR2 are MRHNA and SNTAGT. Trimming at V came to 3 bases and at J to 6 bases, leaving 5 bases not matched to a gene. The CDR3 length is 15 residues. The CDR3 region is CASSETSGTGNEQFF. The CDR3 DNA reads as TGTGCCAGCAGTGAAACTAGCGGGACTGGCAATGAGCAGTTCTTC.

This clonotype was seen a few times. V is TRBV5-1 and J is TRBJ1-1; D gene uncertain. Trimming removed 4 bases from V and 3 bases from J, with 10 bases in between. The CDR3 is 13 residues long. Germline-derived CDR1 and CDR2 are SGHRS and YFSETQ. CDR3 nucleotide sequence: TGCGCCAGCAGCATTCGGGCGTACACTGAAGCTTTCTTT. The encoded protein is CASSIRAYTEAFF.

The table lists this clonotype with many counts. The chain employs TRBV7-2 and TRBJ1-1; D perhaps matches TRBD1 (5 bases). Germline lookup yields CDR1 SGHTA and CDR2 FQGNSA. This CDR3 is built from 15 residues. The V end was cut by 6 bases, the J end by 1 base, with 15 bases between. DNA of the CDR3: TGTGCCAGCAGGTCGGTCGGGGGACGGAACACTGAAGCTTTCTTT. Its protein product is CASRSVGGRNTEAFF. The whole variable domain, remainder taken from reference TRBV7-2 and TRBJ1-1, is GAGVSQSPSNKVTEKGKDVELRCDPISGHTALYWYRQSLGQGLEFLIYFQGNSAPDKSGLPSDRFSAERTGGSVSTLTIQRTQQEDSAVYLCASRSVGGRNTEAFFGQGTRLTVV.

The chain links TRBV4-1 to TRBJ1-5; 8 bases match TRBD1. Germline CDR1 and CDR2: MGHRA and YSYEKL. Trimming at V came to 4 bases and at J to 5 bases, leaving 10 bases not matched to a gene. CDR3 length: 16 amino acids. CDR3: CASSRDTDRADQPQHF. The CDR3 DNA is TGCGCCAGCAGCCGGGATACGGACAGGGCCGATCAGCCCCAGCATTTT.

The rearrangement uses TRBV6-1 and TRBJ2-2; D gene uncertain. V was pared by 2 bases and J by 6 bases, with 1 base between. The CDR3 is 11 residues long. Germline CDR1 and CDR2: MNHNS and SASEGT. This chain's CDR3 is CASSEPGELFF. The CDR3 DNA is TGTGCCAGCAGTGAACCCGGGGAGCTGTTTTTT.

This clonotype was counted between two and nine times. The rearrangement uses TRBV19 and TRBJ1-1; weak D call: TRBD1 (5 bases). CDR1 and CDR2 (germline): LNHDA, SQIVND (reference sequence). CDR3 length: 14 residues. Trimming left V 3 bases short and J 3 bases short, with 11 bases between. CDR3 protein: CASSIGGGDTEAFF. The CDR3 DNA is TGTGCCAGTAGTATTGGGGGAGGGGACACTGAAGCTTTCTTT.

The rearrangement links TRBV10-3 to TRBJ1-3; 7 positions agree with TRBD1. Germline values: CDR1 ENHRY, CDR2 SYGVKD. This CDR3 has 20 residues. V dropped 6 bases and J dropped 0; count of bases not matched to a gene: 20. In DNA form, the CDR3 reads TGTGCCATCAGCCAGACCTGGACAGGCAAAGACAAGAGCTCTGGAAACACCATATATTTT. Translated, it gives CAISQTWTGKDKSSGNTIYF.

This chain uses TRBV6-1 with TRBJ1-2; maybe TRBD1 (6 bases). This CDR3 is 13 amino acids long. V shed 8 bases and J shed 3 bases, with 13 bases lying between them. Germline CDR1 and CDR2: MNHNS and SASEGT. The CDR3 is CASLGGPDYGYTF. The CDR3 coding sequence is TGTGCCAGCTTGGGGGGGCCCGACTATGGCTACACCTTC.

The chain carries TRBV7-8 and TRBJ2-1; D gene ambiguous. With 3 bases removed from V and 11 bases from J, the gap between germline ends came to 20 bases. Germline CDR1 and CDR2: SGHVS and FQNEAQ. The CDR3 covers 15 residues. The CDR3 spells CASSLTSARVNQQFF. CDR3 DNA sequence: TGTGCCAGCAGCTTGACGTCAGCCCGGGTAAATCAGCAGTTCTTC.

The chain is built from TRBV6-1 and TRBJ1-5; a weak D match, TRBD1 (6 bases). The germline V gene has CDR1 MNHNS and CDR2 SASEGT. The CDR3 totals 16 residues. The V and J ends lost 5 bases and 2 bases respectively, with 16 bases between them. The CDR3 DNA is TGTGCCAGCAGTACACAACAGGGATTCGGCAATCAGCCCCAGCATTTT. It is translated as CASSTQQGFGNQPQHF.

This chain uses TRBV29-1 with TRBJ1-1; possible D gene TRBD1, 5 bases. CDR3 length: 13 residues. The V end was cut by 1 base, the J end by 2 bases, with 8 bases between. Germline V lookup: CDR1 SQVTM, CDR2 ANQGSEA. The chain's CDR3 is CSVEGGRNTEAFF. For the CDR3, the DNA is TGCAGCGTTGAAGGGGGCAGAAACACTGAAGCTTTCTTT. The full variable domain, with the rest looked up from reference TRBV29-1 and TRBJ1-1, is SAVISQKPSRDICQRGTSLTIQCQVDSQVTMMFWYRQQPGQSLTLIATANQGSEATYESGFVIDKFPISRPNLTFSTLTVSNMSPEDSSIYLCSVEGGRNTEAFFGQGTRLTVV.

This clonotype was seen a handful of times. The V call is TRBV4-1, the J call TRBJ2-2, with 7 nucleotides matching TRBD2. The CDR3 totals 15 residues. CDR1 is MGHRA, CDR2 YSYEKL, per germline. Germline trimming cut 3 bases from V and 3 bases from J; bases unmatched to any gene: 4. The CDR3 loop reads CASSQRDYDTGELFF. The CDR3 DNA sequence: TGCGCCAGCAGCCAGAGGGACTACGACACCGGGGAGCTGTTTTTT.

This sequence joins TRBV14 and TRBJ2-7; 7 bases are shared with TRBD1. The CDR3 is 15 residues long. With 5 bases clipped from V and 6 bases from J, the junction kept 13 bases outside the gene matches. Germline V gene data show CDR1 as SGHDN and CDR2 as FVKESK. The CDR3 protein is CASSSDRDGLVEQYF. Here the CDR3 DNA reads TGTGCCAGCAGCTCCGACAGGGATGGTCTGGTCGAGCAGTACTTC.